This T cell receptor (beta chain) derives from a study of post-analysis software for immune sequencing data. Regarding the study as a whole: The study found TRBV5-6, TRBV5-1 and TRBV20-1 among several TRBV segments more frequent in patients than controls.

CDR1 MDHEN and CDR2 SYDVKM come from the germline V gene. The ends lost 3 bases at V and 5 bases at J; junction bases unmatched: 8. The CDR3 runs to 15 residues. Incorporated into the TCR beta cDNA libraries were unique molecular identifiers, which served to reduce PCR and sequencing biases. TCRdb re-called the PCR reads through MiXCR, storing one row per CDR3 protein. Counted here are roughly 700,000 distinct CDR3 sequences, roughly 30% occurring once; the ten biggest clones make up approximately 0.55%. Note on this clonotype: Its antigen is not identified.

This TCR was sampled from a girl under 18 with multiple sclerosis. The chain recombines TRBV28 with TRBJ2-7; 9 nucleotides line up with TRBD2. The sequenced material came from blood. In DNA, the CDR3 is TGTGCCAGCAGTTTTGGCGGGGGGGCCCCCCACGAGCAGTACTTC. Its protein product is CASSFGGGAPHEQYF.